The clone carrying this T cell receptor beta chain came up many times. Its antigen remains unknown. The sample belongs to a study of prognosis after radiotherapy for stage I lung cancer. Overall study: The patients included over 13 who had newly diagnosed primary stage I lung tumors, along with about 5 others who had oligometastatic NSCLC after their primary tumor had been surgically resected. Several patients had squamous cell carcinoma and 12 to 13 had adenocarcinoma.

Overall study findings and caveats: Clone counts measured for unique TCRs fell after stereotactic body radiation therapy, median roughly 10,000 versus 7,000.

Peripheral blood was collected in volumes of 5.5 to 7.5 milliliters at each of two time points. Two rounds of multiplex PCR amplified TCR beta CDR3 from genomic DNA. Used in first-round PCR were primers specific to each TRBV and TRBJ gene. TCRdb redid the calling of the multiplex PCR reads with MiXCR, one entry per CDR3 protein. Of 26,000 or so distinct CDR3 sequences listed, roughly 30% are singletons. Per germline, CDR1 MNHNS and CDR2 SASEGT. The CDR3 runs 14 residues. V dropped 4 bases and J dropped 5; count of bases not matched to a gene: 4. V gene TRBV6-1 combines with J gene TRBJ2-7; 11 bases fit TRBD1. Sequenced material: PBMCs, taken before or after stereotactic body radiation therapy (not recorded which). The clonotype was recovered from a donor aged 50 or older with non-small cell lung cancer. The chain's CDR3 is CASSVDRGLDEQYF. Written as DNA, the CDR3 is TGTGCCAGCAGTGTGGACAGGGGGCTCGACGAGCAGTACTTC.